The next 7 T cell receptor beta chains were all read from a single sample in a study of cytomegalovirus exposure and HLA in healthy donors (dated by TCRdb to the late 2010s). The method behind the library was the immunoSEQ multiplex PCR assay. A mixture of 60 forward primers for TCR Vbeta segments and 13 reverse primers for TCR Jbeta segments was used in the multiplex PCR. Held by TCRdb, this immuneACCESS table contains in-frame sequences only and omits some clones. Under half of the omission traces to an unresolved V gene where checked; the cause of the rest is unknown. The sample includes about 150,000 clones, with around three quarters observed a single time. Together, the top ten hold 1.5% to 1.7% of the sample. The sequenced sample was PBMCs. The receptors originated from a man in his forties in good health and CMV-seronegative.

The chain has TRBV9 and TRBJ2-7, with 7 nucleotides matching TRBD2. This CDR3 comprises 14 residues. With V trimmed by 3 bases and J by 2 bases, 5 bases remained unmatched. CDR1 and CDR2 (germline): SGDLS, YYNGEE. In nucleotides, the CDR3 is TGTGCCAGCAGCGAAAGCGGGAACGCCTACGAGCAGTACTTC. Amino acids: CASSESGNAYEQYF.

This clone was observed a handful of times. The V gene is TRBV6-6, the J gene TRBJ2-3; TRBD2 matches at 8 bases. The V gene's germline CDR1 is MNHNY and CDR2 SVGAGI (reference sequence). V was pared by 5 bases and J by 8 bases, with 15 bases of the junction left unmatched. The CDR3 spans 16 residues. The CDR3 region is CASSPPGTRSYGTQYF. DNA of the CDR3: TGTGCCAGCAGTCCCCCCGGGACTAGGTCTTATGGTACGCAGTATTTT.

This clone was seen just once. This chain uses TRBV18 with TRBJ1-2; TRBD1 might be the D (5 bases). The V end lost 3 bases, the J end lost 6 bases, and 11 bases lay between the germline ends. Germline values: CDR1 KGHSH, CDR2 LQKENI. The CDR3 has 13 residues. The CDR3 sequence is CASSPQGGDGYTF. The DNA for the CDR3 is TGTGCCAGCTCACCGCAGGGTGGTGATGGCTACACCTTC.

The chain has TRBV27 and TRBJ1-2; 7 nucleotides match TRBD1. The CDR3 has 15 residues. Germline assignment: CDR1 MNHEY and CDR2 SMNVEV (reference sequence). V shed 3 bases, J shed 0 bases, and the junction held 4 bases outside the gene matches. CDR3: CASSFRQGTNYGYTF. The CDR3 nucleotides read TGTGCCAGCAGTTTTCGACAGGGTACTAACTATGGCTACACCTTC.

In this sample, this clone turned up a few times. The rearrangement uses TRBV7-9 and TRBJ2-7; D ambiguous. Per the germline V gene, CDR1 is SEHNR and CDR2 is FQNEAQ (reference sequence). The CDR3 runs to 14 residues. CDR3 residues: CSSSLDSLSYEQYV. The CDR3, as DNA: TGTTCCAGCAGCTTAGATTCACTATCCTACGAGCAGTACGTC.

CDR3 bases: TGTGCCTGGAGTGCGGGAGCAACTAATGAAAAACTGTTTTTT. This codes for CAWSAGATNEKLFF. The chain combines TRBV30 with TRBJ1-4; D uncertain. The CDR3 sequence is 14 residues long. CDR1 is GTSNPN, CDR2 SVGIG, per germline (reference sequence). V shed 1 base and J shed 0 bases, with 6 bases lying between them. The entire variable domain, with the rest obtained from reference TRBV30 and TRBJ1-4, is as follows: SQTIHQWPATLVQPVGSPLSLECTVEGTSNPNLYWYRQAAGRGLQLLFYSVGIGQISSEVPQNLSASRPQDRQFILSSKKLLLSDSGFYLCAWSAGATNEKLFFGSGTQLSVL.

The chain combines TRBV9 with TRBJ2-3; 10 bases are a match to TRBD2. Losses at the gene ends were 4 bases for V and 3 bases for J; bases not matched to a gene: 8. Germline V gives CDR1 SGDLS, CDR2 YYNGEE. This CDR3 region has 16 residues. CDR3 loop: CASSSASGSWTDTQYF. CDR3 in DNA: TGTGCCAGCAGCTCTGCTAGCGGGAGTTGGACAGATACGCAGTATTTT.